This passage covers 18 T cell receptor beta chains from one sample sequenced in a study of CD8 T cells in Susac syndrome. Reverse transcription used about 0.5 to 1 ug RNA and random hexamers. TCRdb called the immunoSEQ multiplex PCR reads again in MiXCR, with one record for every CDR3 protein. The sample holds 180,000 or so distinct CDR3 sequences, about 94% seen once. The sample was CD4+ T cells from PBMCs. Source of these receptors: a human donor with multiple sclerosis.

The chain employs TRBV30 and TRBJ2-5; no clear D gene. The CDR3 spans 12 residues. Trimming pared 4 bases from V and 5 bases from J, leaving 11 bases between. The V gene's germline CDR1 is GTSNPN and CDR2 SVGIG (reference sequence). The CDR3 DNA is TGTGCCTGGAAAGGCTTTGGGGAGACCCAGTACTTC. Protein product: CAWKGFGETQYF.

The chain recombines TRBV4-3 with TRBJ1-2; D not resolved. The V end lost 0 bases, the J end lost 5 bases, and 13 bases lay between the germline ends. CDR1 is LGHNA and CDR2 is YSLEER in the germline V gene. CDR3 length: 15 amino acids. The CDR3 reads CASSQDEGWEYGYTF. DNA for the CDR3: TGCGCCAGCAGCCAAGATGAGGGTTGGGAGTATGGCTACACCTTC.

In DNA, the CDR3 is TGTGCCTGGAAGCGGCAGCTTAGCTCCTACGAGCAGTACTTC. Protein: CAWKRQLSSYEQYF. This chain uses TRBV30 with TRBJ2-7; D perhaps matches TRBD2 (5 bases). Trimming removed 4 bases at V and 0 bases at J, with 13 bases between. CDR3 length: 14 amino acids. Germline V gene data show CDR1 as GTSNPN and CDR2 as SVGIG (reference sequence).

This clonotype was counted once. CDR3 DNA: TGCAGTGCTAGGGCTTCGGGAGCGGGGGGATCTAGCTCCTACGAGCAGTACTTC. Residues: CSARASGAGGSSSYEQYF. V and J are TRBV20-1 and TRBJ2-7, with 9 nucleotides matching TRBD2. The J segment lost 0 bases and the V segment lost 3 bases, leaving 15 bases of the junction unmatched. The CDR3 contains 18 residues. CDR1 and CDR2 (germline): DFQATT, SNEGSKA (reference sequence).

The rearrangement uses TRBV27 and TRBJ2-7; D may match TRBD1 or TRBD2 (5 bases each). The V end lost 8 bases, the J end lost 2 bases, and 13 bases lay between the germline ends. CDR1 MNHEY and CDR2 SMNVEV come from the germline V gene (reference sequence). The CDR3 extends over 13 amino acids. DNA of the CDR3: TGTGCCAGCCGCTTCCAGGGAGCCTACGAGCAGTACTTC. Its translation: CASRFQGAYEQYF.

The chain couples TRBV6-2 or TRBV6-3 to TRBJ2-6; D perhaps matches TRBD2 (7 bases). Germline assignment: CDR1 MNHEY and CDR2 SVGEGT. V was clipped by 7 bases and J by 2 bases, with 12 bases between them. The CDR3 runs 15 residues. The DNA of the CDR3 is TGTGCCAGCAATTCGGGGGGCCCTGGGGCCAACGTCCTGACTTTC. It yields the protein CASNSGGPGANVLTF.

The J gene is TRBJ1-2, the V gene TRBV9; D remains unclear. V was pared by 3 bases and J by 4 bases, with 4 bases between. The CDR3 has 11 amino acids. Germline-derived CDR1 and CDR2 are SGDLS and YYNGEE. Here the CDR3 DNA reads TGTGCCAGCAGCGGGGCCTATGGCTACACCTTC. Its translation: CASSGAYGYTF.

The rearrangement links TRBV27 to TRBJ2-2; 7 positions agree with TRBD1. Germline V lookup: CDR1 MNHEY, CDR2 SMNVEV (reference sequence). The V gene end was trimmed by 6 bases and the J gene end by 5 bases; junction bases not matched to a gene: 12. This CDR3 is 16 amino acids long. DNA of the CDR3: TGTGCCAGCAGCTCTTACAGGGGCGGTGGGACCGGGGAGCTGTTTTTT. It codes for CASSSYRGGGTGELFF.

This sequence joins TRBV7-9 and TRBJ2-5; D is uncertain. V lost 5 bases to trimming and J lost 5 bases, with 9 bases between them. CDR3 length: 12 amino acids. The germline V gene encodes CDR1 SEHNR and CDR2 FQNEAQ (reference sequence). CDR3 region: CASSRTLETQYF. CDR3 in DNA: TGTGCCAGCAGCCGCACCCTTGAGACCCAGTACTTC.

CDR3 sequence (DNA): TGTGCCAGTAGTCCCACCAGGGTGTCGGTAGCTGGCTACACCTTC. It encodes CASSPTRVSVAGYTF. The J gene is TRBJ1-2, the V gene TRBV19; D perhaps matches TRBD1 (5 bases). Trimming took off 5 bases at V and 7 bases at J, with 20 bases between the two ends. Germline values: CDR1 LNHDA, CDR2 SQIVND (reference sequence). The CDR3 extends over 15 amino acids.

CDR3 in amino acids: CASSGEGNYEQYF. The CDR3 DNA follows: TGCGCCAGCAGCGGGGAGGGGAACTACGAGCAGTACTTC. J is TRBJ2-7 and V is TRBV4-1; 7 bases line up with TRBD2. Germline V gives CDR1 MGHRA, CDR2 YSYEKL. The CDR3 runs 13 residues. V shed 5 bases and J 3 bases; nucleotides not matched to a gene: 4.

The CDR3 region has the DNA TGTGCCAGCAGCTTAAATGGGGTAGGGCAGCCCCAGCATTTT. Translation gives CASSLNGVGQPQHF. The rearrangement uses TRBV7-8 and TRBJ1-5; D is uncertain. Germline V gene data show CDR1 as SGHVS and CDR2 as FQNEAQ. This CDR3 is built from 14 residues. The V gene lost 2 bases and the J gene lost 7 bases, with 12 bases spanning the gap.

V is TRBV27 and J is TRBJ2-7, with 11 bases lining up with TRBD2. Germline-derived CDR1 and CDR2 are MNHEY and SMNVEV (reference sequence). J was trimmed by 2 bases and V by 6 bases; bases with no gene match: 6. CDR3 size: 15 residues. CDR3 region: CASSLRLAGTYEQYF. The CDR3 DNA reads TGTGCCAGCAGCCTCCGACTAGCGGGGACCTACGAGCAGTACTTC.

This sequence joins TRBV24-1 and TRBJ2-2, with a possible D match to TRBD2 (5 bases). Per the germline V gene, CDR1 is KGHDR and CDR2 is SFDVKD. The V end was cut by 3 bases, the J end by 4 bases, with 11 bases between. CDR3 size: 15 residues. As DNA, the CDR3 is TGTGCCACCAGTGATCCCGGACGGGGCACCGGGGAGCTGTTTTTT. Amino acids: CATSDPGRGTGELFF.

This chain joins TRBV25-1 and TRBJ1-2, with TRBD1 matching 7 bases. The germline CDR1 and CDR2 sequences are MGHDK and SYGVNS. J lost 8 bases, V lost 6 bases, and 12 bases had no gene match. This CDR3 has 14 amino acids. CDR3 sequence (DNA): TGTGCCAGCAGCCCGGGGACAGACGGATCCGGCTACACCTTC. It is translated as CASSPGTDGSGYTF.

The J gene is TRBJ2-7, the V gene TRBV27, with a tentative D call TRBD1 (6 bases). Germline CDR1 reads MNHEY; CDR2 reads SMNVEV (reference sequence). The CDR3 consists of 15 residues. The V end was cut by 4 bases, the J end by 2 bases, with 15 bases between. The CDR3 region is CASSSDPRGTYEQYF. In DNA, the CDR3 is TGTGCCAGCAGTTCCGACCCCAGGGGAACCTACGAGCAGTACTTC.

The rearrangement joins TRBV30 to TRBJ1-2; no clear D gene. The CDR3 covers 13 residues. Germline V gene data show CDR1 as GTSNPN and CDR2 as SVGIG (reference sequence). V dropped 2 bases and J dropped 3 bases, with 10 bases sitting between them. The CDR3 here is CAWSPSGYYGYTF. DNA of the CDR3: TGTGCCTGGAGTCCTAGCGGATACTATGGCTACACCTTC.

The rearrangement joins TRBV3-1 to TRBJ2-1; 10 bases map to TRBD2. This CDR3 has 15 amino acids. Germline V gives CDR1 LGHDT, CDR2 YNNKEL (reference sequence). The V and J ends lost 4 bases and 10 bases, in that order; junction bases with no gene match: 10. Here the CDR3 reads CASSLIGTSDGEQFF. Written as DNA, the CDR3 is TGTGCCAGCAGCCTGATCGGGACTAGCGATGGGGAGCAGTTCTTC.